The text below deals with one T cell receptor (beta chain). This entry comes from a study of blood T cell repertoires in COVID-19. Study context: Acute-phase and convalescent COVID-19 samples originated in the United States, Italy and Spain. Nucleic acid was either cDNA or gDNA, and it came from T cells, B-cell-depleted T cells, or PBMCs.

In germline, CDR1 is LNHDA, CDR2 SQIVND (reference sequence). This CDR3 spans 16 amino acids. The V end lost 1 base, the J end lost 4 bases, and 17 bases lay between the germline ends. Per the authors' pipeline: Amplified reference gene primers provided the basis for estimating nucleated cell counts. The table came from immunoSEQ multiplex PCR; TCRdb's copy has only in-frame clones and leaves some out. V, J and clone size are those of that table, while D and trimming were read from the DNA. This sample carries some 250,000 clones, 82% of them seen once, and the ten largest clones take under 15%. Material: peripheral blood. The J gene is TRBJ2-7, the V gene TRBV19; perhaps TRBD2 as D (7 bases). This clonotype was obtained from a woman aged 55-69 years with active or convalescent COVID-19. For the CDR3, the DNA is TGTGCCAGTAGTATAGGAGCAGGGGAGGGCAGATACGAGCAGTACTTC. This gives the protein CASSIGAGEGRYEQYF.